The source of this T cell receptor beta chain is a study of human T cells and chemical hapten exposure. About the study: The patient population, which was mostly female, had alopecia areata, totalis or universalis. Whole-study findings and limits: Donors, who had alopecia, may show an immune response that differs from healthy people's. No alteration of TCRs above 1 in 1000 frequency was seen with DPC sensitization.

Trimming cost V 10 bases and J 7 bases, with 17 bases left between them. The CDR3 covers 13 residues. CDR1 is SGHDN, CDR2 FVKESK, per germline. TCRdb processed the RACE reads anew with MiXCR; each CDR3 protein has one entry. Altogether more than 80,000 distinct CDR3 sequences are present, approximately 12% being singletons, with the ten largest covering around 1.7%. This clonotype has only a few counts. Its antigen is not known. Specified time point: pre-sensitization, week 0. As for treatment: therapeutic diphenylcyclopropenone sensitization with weekly scalp DPC. The drawing of blood occurred before each patch test was applied.

This receptor was identified in a woman in her forties or fifties with alopecia areata. Some clones in this sample may be carry-over from other donors' samples. The chain has TRBV14 and TRBJ2-1, with a possible D match to TRBD1 (6 bases). Material: whole blood, obtained in connection with sensitization to the hapten diphenylcyclopropenone (DPC). CDR3 in DNA: TGTGCCACCACTTCAGGGGCCCGGAATGAGCAGTTCTTC. It yields the protein CATTSGARNEQFF.